The clone carrying this TCR beta chain was detected only once. Its antigen remains unidentified. This sample was taken from a study of T-cell memory formation after mild COVID-19. Study-level background: Most TCR clusters belonged to a single donor. Study results and limitations: Contracting clones localized mainly to CM and EM when CD4+ and mainly to EMRA when CD8+. While clones contracting from day 15 to 85 were balanced between CD4 and CD8, later expanders leaned CD4+.

5'RACE primed at constant segments yielded TCR alpha and TCR beta cDNA libraries bearing sample barcodes and UMIs. Each CDR3 protein is one row after TCRdb ran MiXCR on the 5' RACE reads. The table shows about 90,000 distinct CDR3 sequences, with over 12% occurring only once. Trimming shortened V by 3 bases and J by 4 bases, and 10 bases separated the two germline ends. Germline CDR1 GTSNPN, CDR2 SVGIG (reference sequence). The CDR3 is 13 amino acids. This TCR was recovered from a man younger than 30 who had mild COVID-19 (a few samples of this study predate the infection). Cell type and time point are not known. Sample: PBMCs or a T cell subset sorted from them (not recorded which). The chain links TRBV30 to TRBJ1-5; D remains unclear. Here the CDR3 reads CAWSVGWNQPQHF. In DNA, the CDR3 is TGTGCCTGGAGCGTTGGCTGGAATCAGCCCCAGCATTTT.